This T cell receptor (beta chain) emerged from a study of blood T cell repertoires in COVID-19. Per the original methods: Researchers report that nucleated cell counts were estimated from reference gene primer amplification. Produced via immunoSEQ multiplex PCR; TCRdb's table is partial and in-frame only. That table is the source of V, J and clone size, and D and trimming were worked out from the DNA. The sample holds about 250,000 clones, 70% to 90% seen once. With 4 bases removed from V and 8 bases from J, the gap between germline ends came to 17 bases. Germline V gene data show CDR1 as MDHEN and CDR2 as SYDVKM. The CDR3 is made up of 14 amino acids.

This TCR was recovered from a woman aged 25 to 45 who had recovered from COVID-19. This chain joins TRBV28 and TRBJ1-2, with a possible D match to TRBD1 (5 bases). The sequencing sample was made of PBMCs or T cells enriched from blood (not recorded which). Here the CDR3 DNA reads TGTGCCAGCAGTTGGGTTCGACAGCCTATGGGCTACACCTTC. It translates to CASSWVRQPMGYTF.